The table lists the clone carrying this T cell receptor beta chain with a count of one. Its antigen is unidentified. This sample stems from a study of vaccination and CD4 T cells after COVID-19. CD4+ T cells that had been cultured provided DNA sequenced with the Oncomine TCR Beta short-read assay. TCRdb reanalysed the PCR reads using MiXCR and keeps one entry per CDR3 protein. The sample shows around 11,000 distinct CDR3 sequences, roughly 56% of them seen only once. Treatment here: roughly 10-day PBMC culture with coronavirus spike peptide pools or control peptides (ViraFEST assay). With fresh IL-2 medium, half the medium was replaced on days 3 and 7. V lost 6 bases to trimming and J lost 6 bases; unmatched junction nucleotides: 9. This CDR3 is built from 14 residues. Germline loops: CDR1 LNHDA, CDR2 SQIVND (reference sequence).

Sequencing used CD4+ T cells from blood, cultured in vitro. J is TRBJ2-7 and V is TRBV19; 9 bases line up with TRBD1. The receptor's source is a human donor who had recovered from COVID-19. As DNA, the CDR3 is TGTGCCAGTAGACAGACAGGGGGACTTATCGAGCAGTACTTC. This sequence encodes CASRQTGGLIEQYF.